These 29 T cell receptor beta chains came from one sample sequenced in a study of cytomegalovirus exposure and HLA in healthy donors. Researchers ran the PCR with 60 Vbeta and 13 Jbeta primers. The repertoire was sequenced with immunoSEQ multiplex PCR; TCRdb's copy has only in-frame clones and lacks some. The sample consists of over 150,000 clones, about four fifths of them appearing once. Sequences were obtained from PBMCs. The receptor set was obtained from a woman under 40 in good health and CMV-seropositive.

The J gene is TRBJ1-6, the V gene TRBV14; D call uncertain. Germline V gives CDR1 SGHDN, CDR2 FVKESK. The CDR3 contains 13 residues. V was clipped by 4 bases and J by 8 bases, with 9 bases between them. For the CDR3, the DNA is TGTGCCAGCAGCCTTTACAGAGATTCACCCCTCCACTTT. It encodes CASSLYRDSPLHF.

The chain employs TRBV7-8 and TRBJ2-4; 7 bases line up with TRBD2. CDR1 is SGHVS, CDR2 FQNEAQ, per germline. The CDR3 runs to 18 residues. The V segment lost 0 bases and the J segment 0 bases; nucleotides outside the gene matches: 8. The CDR3 sequence: CASSLALTREGAKNIQYF. CDR3 coding DNA: TGTGCCAGCAGCTTAGCCCTAACTAGGGAGGGAGCCAAAAACATTCAGTACTTC.

This sequence joins TRBV5-1 and TRBJ2-1, with TRBD2 matching over 13 bases. This CDR3 comprises 18 residues. Germline CDR1 SGHRS, CDR2 YFSETQ. The junction had 9 bases not matched to a gene; V was cut back by 1 base and J by 5 bases. The CDR3 DNA reads as TGCGCCAGCAGCTTGAGTAGGACTAGCGGGGGAGGTAACAATGAGCAGTTCTTC. Translated, it gives CASSLSRTSGGGNNEQFF.

This chain connects TRBV11-1 to TRBJ2-4, with 10 bases lining up with TRBD2. Per germline, CDR1 SGHAT and CDR2 FQDESV (reference sequence). The ends lost 4 bases at V and 5 bases at J; junction bases unmatched: 2. CDR3 length equals 14 residues. In DNA, the CDR3 is TGTGCCAGCAGCTCTAGCGGGGGCCAAAACATTCAGTACTTC. As protein: CASSSSGGQNIQYF.

The J gene is TRBJ1-5, the V gene TRBV5-5; D remains ambiguous. V was pared by 0 bases and J by 0 bases, with 7 bases between. The germline V gene encodes CDR1 SGHKS and CDR2 YYEKEE (reference sequence). The CDR3 consists of 15 residues. The CDR3 is CASSLAGNSNQPQHF. DNA of the CDR3: TGTGCCAGCAGCTTGGCGGGGAATAGCAATCAGCCCCAGCATTTT. The full variable domain, with the rest looked up from reference TRBV5-5 and TRBJ1-5, is DAGVTQSPTHLIKTRGQQVTLRCSPISGHKSVSWYQQVLGQGPQFIFQYYEKEERGRGNFPDRFSARQFPNYSSELNVNALLLGDSALYLCASSLAGNSNQPQHFGDGTRLSIL.

This clone showed up just once. The V and J genes are TRBV4-3 and TRBJ1-6, with D uncertain. The V and J ends lost 0 bases and 0 bases respectively, with 6 bases between them. This CDR3 comprises 16 residues. Germline V CDR1 and CDR2: LGHNA, YSLEER. The CDR3 sequence is CASSQDASSYNSPLHF. The CDR3, as DNA: TGCGCCAGCAGCCAAGATGCCAGCTCCTATAATTCACCCCTCCACTTT.

The rearrangement links TRBV28 to TRBJ1-2; perhaps TRBD1 as D (5 bases). V lost 2 bases to trimming and J lost 3 bases, with 16 bases between them. CDR3 length equals 16 residues. CDR1 MDHEN and CDR2 SYDVKM come from the germline V gene. CDR3 coding DNA: TGTGCCAGCAGTTTAGGTTGGGGCAGGGCTGACTATGGCTACACCTTC. Amino acid sequence: CASSLGWGRADYGYTF.

The V call is TRBV28, the J call TRBJ1-2; 8 bases line up with TRBD1. Trimming cost V 6 bases and J 6 bases; bases outside gene matches: 6. The V gene's germline CDR1 is MDHEN and CDR2 SYDVKM. This CDR3 spans 13 amino acids. CDR3 protein: CASRLTGVDGYTF. In DNA, the CDR3 is TGTGCCAGCAGACTGACAGGGGTGGATGGCTACACCTTC.

The chain links TRBV7-2 to TRBJ2-3, with 9 nucleotides matching TRBD2. This CDR3 region has 18 residues. Germline CDR1 is SGHTA and CDR2 is FQGNSA. V trimming: 1 base; J trimming: 6 bases; junction bases outside the gene matches: 14. CDR3 bases: TGTGCCAGCAGCTTAGGTGGCGGGCGGGGGGGCCGAGGGGATACGCAGTATTTT. This sequence encodes CASSLGGGRGGRGDTQYF.

This chain links TRBV19 with TRBJ1-1; 8 bases map to TRBD1. CDR3 length: 11 amino acids. The junction had 4 bases not matched to a gene; V was cut back by 10 bases and J by 6 bases. CDR1 is LNHDA and CDR2 is SQIVND in the germline V gene (reference sequence). The CDR3 loop reads CATQGAAEAFF. The CDR3, as DNA: TGTGCCACCCAGGGGGCAGCTGAAGCTTTCTTT.

The chain employs TRBV5-1 and TRBJ2-1; D gene unclear. CDR1 is SGHRS and CDR2 is YFSETQ in the germline V gene. The germline V and J ends were trimmed by 3 bases and 6 bases, with 13 bases remaining between them. The CDR3 is 14 residues long. The CDR3 DNA is TGCGCCAGCAGCTCGACACCTCCACCCAATGAGCAGTTCTTC. Translation: CASSSTPPPNEQFF.

The chain recombines TRBV27 with TRBJ2-5; 7 nucleotides match TRBD1. V trimming: 0 bases; J trimming: 7 bases; junction bases outside the gene matches: 2. Per the germline V gene, CDR1 is MNHEY and CDR2 is SMNVEV (reference sequence). This CDR3 spans 13 amino acids. The CDR3 bases are TGTGCCAGCAGTTTATCGCGACAGGGGACCCAGTACTTC. Translation gives CASSLSRQGTQYF.

The rearrangement joins TRBV18 to TRBJ2-3; weak D call: TRBD1 (5 bases). The CDR3 consists of 14 residues. Between the trimmed V and J ends, which lost 3 bases and 4 bases, there was a span of 11 bases. Per the germline V gene, CDR1 is KGHSH and CDR2 is LQKENI. The CDR3 nucleotides read TGTGCCAGCTCACCGTCTACAGGCTCAGATACGCAGTATTTT. It is translated as CASSPSTGSDTQYF.

The chain carries TRBV4-1 and TRBJ1-1; no reliable D call. Trimming stripped 1 base from V and 10 bases from J, with 13 bases between. The germline V gene has CDR1 MGHRA and CDR2 YSYEKL. This CDR3 has 13 residues. The DNA for the CDR3 is TGCGCCAGCAGCCAAGCCCCGAGGCACGGAGCTTTCTTT. Its protein product is CASSQAPRHGAFF.

In this sample, this clone turned up a few times. The chain couples TRBV4-3 to TRBJ2-5; D ambiguous. The V end was cut by 0 bases, the J end by 8 bases, with 22 bases between. CDR3 length: 17 residues. Germline-derived CDR1 and CDR2 are LGHNA and YSLEER. This CDR3 is CASSQDWVGSRVKTQYF. CDR3 sequence (DNA): TGCGCCAGCAGCCAAGATTGGGTGGGCTCGAGAGTGAAAACCCAGTACTTC.

V gene TRBV6-5 combines with J gene TRBJ1-6; 7 bases align to TRBD1. Germline trimming cut 6 bases from V and 8 bases from J; bases unmatched to any gene: 7. CDR3 size: 14 residues. Germline V gives CDR1 MNHEY, CDR2 SVGAGI. CDR3 bases: TGTGCCAGCAGCCTGACAGGGTACGATTCACCCCTCCACTTT. It is translated as CASSLTGYDSPLHF.

This chain uses TRBV5-8 with TRBJ2-1, with 14 bases fitting TRBD2. The germline gives CDR1 SGHTS, CDR2 YDEGEE. J was trimmed by 2 bases and V by 2 bases; bases with no gene match: 9. CDR3 size: 19 residues. For the CDR3, the DNA is TGTGCCAGCAGCTTAGGCGGGACTAGCGGGGGTAATACCTACAATGAGCAGTTCTTC. Its protein product is CASSLGGTSGGNTYNEQFF.

The V call is TRBV2, the J call TRBJ2-7, with 8 bases lining up with TRBD1. This CDR3 is built from 12 residues. V was clipped by 11 bases and J by 4 bases; unmatched bases: 7. CDR1 is SNHLY and CDR2 is FYNNEI in the germline V gene. The CDR3 is CASGTGKYEQYF. In DNA form, the CDR3 reads TGTGCCTCGGGGACAGGAAAATACGAGCAGTACTTC.

The V gene is TRBV7-9, the J gene TRBJ1-2, with 8 bases lining up with TRBD1. The CDR3 has 16 amino acids. Trimming at V came to 1 base and at J to 3 bases, leaving 7 bases not matched to a gene. Germline assignment: CDR1 SEHNR and CDR2 FQNEAQ (reference sequence). CDR3 DNA sequence: TGTGCCAGCAGCTTAGTATTCAGGGGGCCGGACTATGGCTACACCTTC. As protein: CASSLVFRGPDYGYTF.

The V call is TRBV5-8, the J call TRBJ1-6, with TRBD1 identical over 10 bases. With V trimmed by 4 bases and J by 10 bases, 11 bases remained unmatched. The CDR3 is 16 amino acids. Per germline, CDR1 SGHTS and CDR2 YDEGEE. CDR3 nucleotides: TGTGCCAGCAGCCGGGGACAGGGGCGTCCCGGGTCACCCCTCCACTTT. Amino acids: CASSRGQGRPGSPLHF.

This chain links TRBV30 with TRBJ1-5, with TRBD1 identical over 9 bases. J lost 6 bases, V lost 5 bases, and 5 bases had no gene match. The CDR3 runs 13 residues. Germline CDR1 and CDR2: GTSNPN and SVGIG (reference sequence). The CDR3 DNA reads as TGTGCCTGGGGACAGGGGTTTGGTCAGCCCCAGCATTTT. This codes for CAWGQGFGQPQHF.

The V call is TRBV9, the J call TRBJ2-7, with no clear D. There are 15 residues in the CDR3. Trimming removed 0 bases from V and 3 bases from J, with 13 bases in between. CDR1 and CDR2 from the germline V gene are SGDLS and YYNGEE. The chain's CDR3 is CASSVVAGYFYEQYF. CDR3 sequence (DNA): TGTGCCAGCAGCGTAGTAGCTGGGTATTTCTACGAGCAGTACTTC.

V and J are TRBV19 and TRBJ2-1, with 8 bases aligning to TRBD1. Germline trimming cut 3 bases from V and 13 bases from J; bases unmatched to any gene: 5. CDR1 is LNHDA and CDR2 is SQIVND in the germline V gene (reference sequence). The CDR3 loop spans 12 amino acids. Here the CDR3 reads CASSMVDRGQFF. In nucleotides, the CDR3 is TGTGCCAGTAGTATGGTTGACAGGGGTCAGTTCTTC.

This clone was counted a single time. The chain carries TRBV10-3 and TRBJ1-1; no reliable D call. The germline V gene encodes CDR1 ENHRY and CDR2 SYGVKD. V was cut by 3 bases and J by 1 base, with 12 bases left in between. The CDR3 consists of 15 residues. CDR3 DNA: TGTGCCATCAGTGATTACGGACGGGAGAACACTGAAGCTTTCTTT. It is translated as CAISDYGRENTEAFF.

The genes are TRBV14 and TRBJ1-6; 7 positions match TRBD1. The CDR3 consists of 16 residues. J lost 3 bases, V lost 1 base, and 3 bases had no gene match. Germline V gene sequence: CDR1 SGHDN, CDR2 FVKESK. The CDR3 reads CASSQAQGNYNSPLHF. Written as DNA, the CDR3 is TGTGCCAGCAGCCAAGCACAGGGGAACTATAATTCACCCCTCCACTTT.

The chain employs TRBV14 and TRBJ2-1; D gene ambiguous. In germline, CDR1 is SGHDN, CDR2 FVKESK. The V gene lost 2 bases and the J gene lost 10 bases, with 12 bases spanning the gap. This CDR3 has 13 amino acids. The CDR3 DNA sequence: TGTGCCAGCAGCCAAATACGGAACGGGGAGCAGTTCTTC. Its translation: CASSQIRNGEQFF.

The chain recombines TRBV7-2 with TRBJ2-2; 11 nucleotides match TRBD2. The germline gives CDR1 SGHTA, CDR2 FQGNSA. The CDR3 consists of 18 residues. Losses at the gene ends were 5 bases for V and 4 bases for J; bases not matched to a gene: 12. The CDR3 protein is CASSPKVLAGVGTGELFF. The CDR3 coding sequence is TGTGCCAGCAGCCCCAAAGTACTAGCGGGGGTGGGCACCGGGGAGCTGTTTTTT.

This rearrangement joins TRBV18 to TRBJ1-2; 7 positions match TRBD1. This CDR3 spans 13 amino acids. Germline lookup yields CDR1 KGHSH and CDR2 LQKENI. Trimming removed 3 bases from V and 8 bases from J; junction bases left unmatched: 6. The CDR3 DNA reads as TGTGCCAGCTCACCCATACAGGGGAGAGGCTACACCTTC. Translating it yields CASSPIQGRGYTF. Together with reference TRBV18 and TRBJ1-2, the CDR3 gives the full variable domain: NAGVMQNPRHLVRRRGQEARLRCSPMKGHSHVYWYRQLPEEGLKFMVYLQKENIIDESGMPKERFSAEFPKEGPSILRIQQVVRGDSAAYFCASSPIQGRGYTFGSGTRLTVV.

The J gene is TRBJ2-7, the V gene TRBV7-2; TRBD1 matches 8 bases. With V trimmed by 5 bases and J by 7 bases, 10 bases remained unmatched. Per germline, CDR1 SGHTA and CDR2 FQGNSA. The CDR3 totals 14 residues. Written as DNA, the CDR3 is TGTGCCAGCAGCCCCGGGACAGGTGGACGGGAGCAGTACTTC. This codes for CASSPGTGGREQYF.